The T cell receptor (beta chain) under discussion was sequenced for a study of control samples from healthy donors and cancer patients. Only in-frame clones appear in the TCRdb table, and some are missing; sequencing was by immunoSEQ multiplex PCR. The table shows more than 120,000 clones, with more than 90% occurring only once. The germline V gene has CDR1 SEHNR and CDR2 FQNEAQ (reference sequence). The CDR3 consists of 16 residues. V was trimmed by 5 bases and J by 3 bases, leaving 16 bases between them. The TCR comes from a man aged 30-40 years in good health. V usage is TRBV7-9 and J usage is TRBJ2-2, with D perhaps matching TRBD1 (5 bases). The sequencing input was blood. CDR3 residues: CASSLGRGSDTGELFF. Here the CDR3 DNA reads TGTGCCAGCAGCCTCGGAAGGGGATCGGACACCGGGGAGCTGTTTTTT. The full variable domain, rest sourced from reference TRBV7-9 and TRBJ2-2, is DTGVSQNPRHKITKRGQNVTFRCDPISEHNRLYWYRQTLGQGPEFLTYFQNEAQLEKSRLLSDRFSAERPKGSFSTLEIQRTEQGDSAMYLCASSLGRGSDTGELFFGEGSRLTVL.